The 20 T cell receptor beta chains presented below share a single source sample, sequenced in a study of blood T cell repertoires in COVID-19. The assay was immunoSEQ multiplex PCR, and TCRdb's table has in-frame clones only and misses some. The table shows fewer than 200,000 clones, with approximately 90% occurring only once. Material for sequencing was peripheral blood. The receptors originated from a man younger than 35 who had recovered from COVID-19.

The V call is TRBV10-3, the J call TRBJ1-2; 7 bases fit TRBD1. The length of the CDR3 is 15 residues. The ends lost 0 bases at V and 8 bases at J; junction bases unmatched: 9. CDR1 and CDR2 (germline): ENHRY, SYGVKD. CDR3 loop: CAISESRQGLGGYTF. The CDR3 DNA reads as TGTGCCATCAGTGAGTCGAGACAGGGACTAGGAGGCTACACCTTC.

V is TRBV2 and J is TRBJ2-6, with D unclear. This CDR3 spans 18 amino acids. Looked up from germline, CDR1 is SNHLY and CDR2 is FYNNEI. V was shortened by 0 bases and J by 0 bases, with 12 bases between the two germline ends. CDR3 region: CASSEAWAGPSGANVLTF. CDR3 nucleotides: TGTGCCAGCAGTGAAGCATGGGCCGGCCCCTCTGGGGCCAACGTCCTGACTTTC.

CDR3: CASSELEGIGELFF. The CDR3 DNA follows: TGTGCCAGCAGTGAATTGGAGGGGATCGGGGAGCTGTTTTTT. V and J are TRBV2 and TRBJ2-2; D is possibly TRBD2 (6 bases). Germline V gene lookup returns CDR1 SNHLY and CDR2 FYNNEI. Trimming removed 2 bases from V and 7 bases from J, with 11 bases in between. CDR3 length equals 14 residues. The full variable domain, with the rest looked up from reference TRBV2 and TRBJ2-2, is EPEVTQTPSHQVTQMGQEVILRCVPISNHLYFYWYRQILGQKVEFLVSFYNNEISEKSEIFDDQFSVERPDGSNFTLKIRSTKLEDSAMYFCASSELEGIGELFFGEGSRLTVL.

The chain couples TRBV12-3 or TRBV12-4 to TRBJ1-6; no clear D gene. V lost 1 base, J lost 10 bases, and 8 bases lay in between. This CDR3 region has 13 residues. This CDR3 is CASSLGWSSPLHF. The CDR3 nucleotides read TGTGCCAGCAGTTTAGGGTGGAGCTCACCCCTCCACTTT.

The V and J genes are TRBV6-5 and TRBJ2-7, with TRBD2 matching over 7 bases. Germline trimming cut 8 bases from V and 2 bases from J; bases unmatched to any gene: 6. This CDR3 is built from 13 residues. In germline, CDR1 is MNHEY, CDR2 SVGAGI. CDR3: CASRRGRAYEQYF. In nucleotides, the CDR3 is TGTGCCAGCCGGCGCGGGAGAGCCTACGAGCAGTACTTC.

This clone was detected a few times. The rearrangement joins TRBV19 to TRBJ2-7, with unresolved D. The CDR3 runs 16 residues. From germline, CDR1 is LNHDA and CDR2 SQIVND (reference sequence). Trimming removed 5 bases at V and 0 bases at J, with 17 bases between. CDR3 nucleotides: TGTGCCAGTAGTCCACCGTTCTCCCTGAGCTCCTACGAGCAGTACTTC. Translating gives CASSPPFSLSSYEQYF.

This clone was recorded only once. This rearrangement joins TRBV10-3 to TRBJ2-2; 8 bases are a match to TRBD2. V dropped 0 bases and J dropped 7; count of bases not matched to a gene: 4. In germline, CDR1 is ENHRY, CDR2 SYGVKD. This CDR3 has 15 amino acids. The CDR3 sequence is CAISESTGGIGELFF. The CDR3 region has the DNA TGTGCCATCAGTGAGTCTACGGGAGGGATCGGGGAGCTGTTTTTT.

The V and J genes are TRBV29-1 and TRBJ2-7; TRBD2 matches 11 bases. V was clipped by 7 bases and J by 5 bases; unmatched bases: 10. Looked up from germline, CDR1 is SQVTM and CDR2 is ANQGSEA. The CDR3 length is 14 residues. The CDR3 DNA is TGCAGCGCCCTTAGCGGGAGGGCCGAAAACGAGCAGTACTTC. It specifies CSALSGRAENEQYF.

The rearrangement joins TRBV19 to TRBJ1-6; 10 nucleotides line up with TRBD1. The V and J ends lost 1 base and 3 bases, in that order; junction bases with no gene match: 0. The CDR3 contains 16 residues. Germline V gene data show CDR1 as LNHDA and CDR2 as SQIVND (reference sequence). This chain's CDR3 is CASSIGDRGYNSPLHF. CDR3 DNA sequence: TGTGCCAGTAGTATAGGGGACAGGGGCTATAATTCACCCCTCCACTTT. Combining the CDR3 with reference TRBV19 and TRBJ1-6 gives the whole variable domain DGGITQSPKYLFRKEGQNVTLSCEQNLNHDAMYWYRQDPGQGLRLIYYSQIVNDFQKGDIAEGYSVSREKKESFPLTVTSAQKNPTAFYLCASSIGDRGYNSPLHFGNGTRLTVT.

CDR3: CASSLDSLAGGIDEQFF. DNA for the CDR3: TGTGCCAGCAGCTTAGACTCCCTAGCGGGAGGAATTGATGAGCAGTTCTTC. The V and J genes are TRBV7-9 and TRBJ2-1, with 11 bases matching TRBD2. The CDR3 is 17 amino acids. The germline V gene has CDR1 SEHNR and CDR2 FQNEAQ (reference sequence). The V and J ends lost 1 base and 8 bases, in that order; junction bases with no gene match: 10.

The chain employs TRBV7-2 and TRBJ1-1; 9 positions agree with TRBD1. V lost 5 bases to trimming and J lost 4 bases; unmatched junction nucleotides: 8. The CDR3 covers 15 residues. Germline CDR1 and CDR2: SGHTA and FQGNSA. The CDR3 DNA follows: TGTGCCAGCAGCCTGGACAGGGGCCTGATCACTGAAGCTTTCTTT. This codes for CASSLDRGLITEAFF.

The genes are TRBV5-5 and TRBJ2-3, with 7 bases fitting TRBD1. V shed 4 bases, J shed 3 bases, and the junction held 14 bases outside the gene matches. CDR3 length: 17 amino acids. The germline CDR1 and CDR2 sequences are SGHKS and YYEKEE (reference sequence). The CDR3 here is CASSPRPDRELTDTQYF. The CDR3 coding sequence is TGTGCCAGCAGCCCTCGCCCCGACAGGGAGCTTACAGATACGCAGTATTTT.

In its sample, this clone was seen once. V gene TRBV4-1 combines with J gene TRBJ2-2; D is unclear. V was shortened by 1 base and J by 5 bases, with 2 bases between the two germline ends. CDR3 size: 12 residues. Germline lookup yields CDR1 MGHRA and CDR2 YSYEKL. The CDR3 sequence is CASSQATGELFF. CDR3 DNA sequence: TGCGCCAGCAGCCAAGCGACCGGGGAGCTGTTTTTT.

The V and J genes are TRBV28 and TRBJ1-2; 10 bases agree with TRBD1. V shed 7 bases, J shed 8 bases, and the junction held 7 bases outside the gene matches. The CDR3 loop spans 13 amino acids. Per germline, CDR1 MDHEN and CDR2 SYDVKM. CDR3 sequence reads: CASISGTGDGYTF. DNA of the CDR3: TGTGCCAGCATCTCCGGGACAGGGGACGGCTACACCTTC.

J is TRBJ2-7 and V is TRBV6-5, with D perhaps matching TRBD2 (5 bases). V was pared by 5 bases and J by 3 bases, with 11 bases between. Germline V gene data show CDR1 as MNHEY and CDR2 as SVGAGI. The CDR3 runs to 13 residues. In DNA, the CDR3 is TGTGCCAGCAGTAGACCGGGATTCTACGAGCAGTACTTC. It codes for CASSRPGFYEQYF.

The chain combines TRBV4-2 with TRBJ2-7, with D hard to call. Germline V gene sequence: CDR1 LGHNA, CDR2 YNFKEQ. V was pared by 0 bases and J by 1 base, with 4 bases between. CDR3 length: 13 amino acids. DNA for the CDR3: TGTGCCAGCAGCCAAGATCTATCCTACGAGCAGTACTTC. Its protein is CASSQDLSYEQYF.

In DNA, the CDR3 is TGTGCCAGCAGTTACCCCCCCCACGGGAGAGAGACCCAGTACTTC. It specifies CASSYPPHGRETQYF. The chain is built from TRBV6-2 or TRBV6-3 and TRBJ2-5; D possibly corresponds to TRBD2 (6 bases). V dropped 2 bases and J dropped 4 bases, with 14 bases sitting between them. The CDR3 consists of 15 residues. Germline V gene data show CDR1 as MNHEY and CDR2 as SVGEGT.

This clone was found once. This chain joins TRBV10-3 and TRBJ1-2; D perhaps matches TRBD1 (6 bases). Trimming removed 0 bases from V and 7 bases from J, with 12 bases in between. Germline CDR1 is ENHRY and CDR2 is SYGVKD. The CDR3 is 14 amino acids. The CDR3 nucleotides are TGTGCCATCAGTGAGTCTACAGGGAGGGGTGGCTACACCTTC. Translated, it gives CAISESTGRGGYTF.

The chain carries TRBV9 and TRBJ1-1, with 9 positions matching TRBD1. The ends lost 4 bases at V and 4 bases at J; junction bases unmatched: 8. The CDR3 is made up of 15 amino acids. Germline CDR1 and CDR2: SGDLS and YYNGEE. Here the CDR3 reads CASSPRTGVSTEAFF. For the CDR3, the DNA is TGTGCCAGCAGCCCCCGGACAGGGGTGAGCACTGAAGCTTTCTTT.

The chain couples TRBV11-1 to TRBJ2-7, with TRBD1 matching over 9 bases. The germline V gene has CDR1 SGHAT and CDR2 FQDESV (reference sequence). V lost 5 bases, J lost 4 bases, and 6 bases stayed unmatched. The CDR3 consists of 14 residues. The CDR3, as DNA: TGTGCCAGCAGCCTGCGGGACAGGGTTTACGAGCAGTACTTC. This codes for CASSLRDRVYEQYF.